This note documents a single T cell receptor (beta chain) sequence. Everyone who took part was about 18 to 89 years old, and they came from 24 US areas. Participants reported their clinical history, and cohort assignment relied on those reports. As handled by the study authors: Reference gene primer amplification in the assay estimated nucleated cell counts. The protocol was immunoSEQ multiplex PCR, while the TCRdb copy is restricted to in-frame clones and leaves out a portion. The V and J calls and the clone size are those of that table, but D and trimming were determined from the DNA. The data contain about 430,000 clones, roughly 88% of them singletons. The sample originates from a study of blood T cell repertoires in COVID-19. Study background: The samples span acute and convalescent COVID-19 from the United States, Italy and Spain.

The CDR3 has 14 amino acids. Trimming shortened V by 5 bases and J by 1 base, and 12 bases separated the two germline ends. Germline V gene lookup returns CDR1 LNHDA and CDR2 SQIVND (reference sequence). The chain links TRBV19 to TRBJ2-7, with TRBD2 as a possible D gene (6 bases). The sequencing sample was made of PBMCs or T cells enriched from blood (not recorded which). The source is a woman under 30 who had been exposed to COVID-19. The CDR3 is CASSPQGLSYEQYF. In DNA form, the CDR3 reads TGTGCCAGTAGTCCCCAGGGACTGTCCTACGAGCAGTACTTC.